The clone carrying this T cell receptor beta chain was seen a handful of times. The data stem from a study of blood T cell repertoires in COVID-19. Study-level background: Sample material is recorded as cDNA or gDNA derived from T cells, B-cell-depleted T cells, or PBMCs.

Authors' processing steps: Reference gene primers were amplified, and this amplification served to estimate nucleated cell counts. Produced via immunoSEQ multiplex PCR; TCRdb's table is partial and in-frame only. From that table come the V and J calls and clone size; the DNA was used to work out D and trimming. Of 70,000 to 85,000 clones listed, 87% are singletons. This CDR3 comprises 15 residues. V gave up 1 base and J gave up 4 bases; unmatched junction bases: 3. Germline V gene data show CDR1 as LNHDA and CDR2 as SQIVND (reference sequence). The genes are TRBV19 and TRBJ1-5; 8 positions agree with TRBD1. This receptor was identified in a woman between 45 and 65 years old with active or convalescent COVID-19. The sample was peripheral blood. CDR3 sequence: CASSIGRQGNQPQHF. The CDR3 DNA sequence: TGTGCCAGTAGTATAGGGCGACAGGGGAATCAGCCCCAGCATTTT. The full variable domain, rest sourced from reference TRBV19 and TRBJ1-5, is DGGITQSPKYLFRKEGQNVTLSCEQNLNHDAMYWYRQDPGQGLRLIYYSQIVNDFQKGDIAEGYSVSREKKESFPLTVTSAQKNPTAFYLCASSIGRQGNQPQHFGDGTRLSIL.